Below, 24 T cell receptor beta chains from the same sample are listed, as sequenced in a study of regulatory T cells in long-lasting Graves disease. Building the TCR beta libraries relied on iRepertoire HTBI primers, and CDR3 regions underwent Arm-PCR. One entry per CDR3 protein results from TCRdb running MiXCR on the multiplex PCR reads. The table lists a few hundred thousand distinct CDR3 sequences, around a fifth of them singletons. This sample's time point: persistent/refractory GD, antithyroid drugs over 5 years with positive TRAb. Making the TCR library involved RNA that had been extracted from PBMCs. The source material was peripheral blood mononuclear cells (PBMCs), sampled when the disease was refractory, from a patient treated with antithyroid drugs. The receptor set was obtained from a female donor with Graves disease.

This clonotype was seen at least ten times. The rearrangement uses TRBV11-2 and TRBJ2-4, with no clear D. The CDR3 sequence is 16 residues long. Trimming took off 5 bases at V and 0 bases at J, with 14 bases between the two ends. CDR1 is SGHAT and CDR2 is FQNNGV in the germline V gene. The CDR3 bases are TGTGCCAGCAGCCCCTTTGGAGATCTAGCCAAAAACATTCAGTACTTC. As protein: CASSPFGDLAKNIQYF.

This clonotype appeared many times. The chain uses TRBV12-5 and TRBJ2-7; D is perhaps TRBD1 (5 bases). The CDR3 runs 15 residues. Germline V gene lookup returns CDR1 LGHNT and CDR2 FRNRAP. V lost 3 bases to trimming and J lost 1 base, with 13 bases between them. As DNA, the CDR3 is TGTGCTAGTGGTTTCAATACAGGACAATCCTACGAGCAGTACTTC. Translated, it gives CASGFNTGQSYEQYF. Based on the CDR3 plus reference TRBV12-5 and TRBJ2-7, the full variable domain is DARVTQTPRHKVTEMGQEVTMRCQPILGHNTVFWYRQTMMQGLELLAYFRNRAPLDDSGMPKDRFSAEMPDATLATLKIQPSEPRDSAVYFCASGFNTGQSYEQYFGPGTRLTVT.

V is TRBV6-1 and J is TRBJ2-2; D remains unclear. The CDR3 is made up of 15 amino acids. Trimming cost V 7 bases and J 6 bases, with 18 bases left between them. Germline CDR1 is MNHNS and CDR2 is SASEGT. CDR3 nucleotide sequence: TGTGCCAGCACTTTAAACAGTAGAAAGGCCGGGGAGCTGTTTTTT. Translation gives CASTLNSRKAGELFF.

This clonotype was seen a single time. A much larger clone differs from this one at a single base, so this may be a read error. The chain employs TRBV27 and TRBJ1-5, with D uncertain. Germline CDR1 and CDR2: MNHEY and SMNVEV (reference sequence). The CDR3 has 15 residues. CDR3 DNA sequence: TGTGCCAGCAGTTTATTCGGCAGCGACAATCACCCCCAGCATTTT. Translating gives CASSLFGSDNHPQHF.

In DNA, the CDR3 is TGCGCCAGCAGGCCACAAGGCTCTGGAAACACCATATATTTT. Translating gives CASRPQGSGNTIYF. The rearrangement uses TRBV5-1 and TRBJ1-3, with unresolved D. Germline V CDR1 and CDR2: SGHRS, YFSETQ. CDR3 length: 14 residues. Trimming pared 5 bases from V and 0 bases from J, leaving 9 bases between.

The rearrangement joins TRBV12-3 or TRBV12-4 to TRBJ2-3, with D perhaps TRBD1 (6 bases). Trimming pared 4 bases from V and 5 bases from J, leaving 10 bases between. CDR3 length equals 13 residues. The CDR3 here is CASSSDRRDTQYF. Here the CDR3 DNA reads TGTGCCAGCAGTTCAGACAGGAGAGATACGCAGTATTTT.

In the case of this clonotype: At one end, the junction sequence differs from germline, possibly due to a read error. The J gene is TRBJ2-2, the V gene TRBV25-1; D might be TRBD1 (6 bases). The CDR3 consists of 15 residues. The V gene's germline CDR1 is MGHDK and CDR2 SYGVNS. The chain's CDR3 is CTSSPLDSDTGELFF. The CDR3 region has the DNA TGTACCAGCAGTCCCCTGGACAGTGACACCGGGGAGCTGTTTTTT.

V is TRBV29-1 and J is TRBJ2-2; 9 bases are shared with TRBD2. The V gene end was trimmed by 3 bases and the J gene end by 3 bases; junction bases not matched to a gene: 5. Germline CDR1 is SQVTM and CDR2 is ANQGSEA. The CDR3 runs 15 residues. CDR3 residues: CSVESSGKYTGELFF. CDR3 sequence (DNA): TGCAGCGTTGAGTCTAGCGGGAAATACACCGGGGAGCTGTTTTTT.

The gene calls are TRBV19 and TRBJ1-2, with D possibly TRBD1 on 6 matching bases. CDR1 and CDR2 (germline): LNHDA, SQIVND (reference sequence). Trimming stripped 5 bases from V and 8 bases from J, with 15 bases between. This CDR3 contains 13 residues. Written as DNA, the CDR3 is TGTGCCAGTAGTCTTACCCGGGGGCGAGGCTACACCTTC. It specifies CASSLTRGRGYTF.

The V gene is TRBV6-1, the J gene TRBJ1-1; 7 nucleotides match TRBD1. The CDR3 runs to 12 residues. Germline CDR1 is MNHNS and CDR2 is SASEGT. The ends lost 8 bases at V and 10 bases at J; junction bases unmatched: 10. CDR3 in DNA: TGTGCCAGCGCCCCAGCAGGGGGTAGAGCTTTCTTT. Translation gives CASAPAGGRAFF.

There are many counts of this clonotype. The rearrangement links TRBV12-3 or TRBV12-4 to TRBJ1-2; D ambiguous. There are 12 residues in the CDR3. The V and J ends lost 0 bases and 6 bases respectively, with 5 bases between them. For the CDR3, the DNA is TGTGCCAGCAGTTTAGCGTCTCATGGCTACACCTTC. Protein: CASSLASHGYTF.

This clonotype was recorded a few times. The J gene is TRBJ1-2, the V gene TRBV29-1, with D perhaps matching TRBD1 (6 bases). V lost 5 bases, J lost 8 bases, and 21 bases lay in between. Germline loops: CDR1 SQVTM, CDR2 ANQGSEA. The CDR3 has 14 amino acids. The CDR3 protein is CSVPAGRRGRGYTF. CDR3 DNA sequence: TGCAGCGTTCCCGCAGGGAGAAGGGGGAGAGGCTACACCTTC.

At least ten counts were recorded for this clonotype. The V call is TRBV6-2 or TRBV6-3, the J call TRBJ1-1; D uncertain. Trimming cost V 10 bases and J 3 bases, with 15 bases left between them. The germline CDR1 and CDR2 sequences are MNHEY and SVGEGT. The CDR3 loop spans 13 amino acids. This CDR3 is CATEEQVDTEAFF. The CDR3 DNA is TGTGCCACCGAGGAACAAGTTGACACTGAAGCTTTCTTT.

This sequence joins TRBV18 and TRBJ2-1; D unclear. From germline, CDR1 is KGHSH and CDR2 LQKENI. This CDR3 comprises 11 residues. The V end was cut by 3 bases, the J end by 8 bases, with 5 bases between. The DNA for the CDR3 is TGTGCCAGCTCACCCAAAGATGAGCAGTTCTTC. It translates to CASSPKDEQFF.

The chain combines TRBV29-1 with TRBJ1-3, with D hard to call. The V end was cut by 2 bases, the J end by 0 bases, with 8 bases between. The CDR3 extends over 14 amino acids. The germline V gene has CDR1 SQVTM and CDR2 ANQGSEA. CDR3 sequence reads: CSVETGTSGNTIYF. The CDR3 DNA reads TGCAGCGTTGAAACGGGCACCTCTGGAAACACCATATATTTT.

This clonotype was observed at least ten times. CDR3 bases: TGTGCCAGCAGTGTACAGGGTTCTCAGCCCCAGCATTTT. This codes for CASSVQGSQPQHF. V is TRBV6-2 or TRBV6-3 and J is TRBJ1-5, with a possible D match to TRBD1 (6 bases). The V gene lost 5 bases and the J gene lost 6 bases, with 11 bases spanning the gap. The CDR3 spans 13 residues. Per germline, CDR1 MNHEY and CDR2 SVGEGT.

This clonotype was observed once. This rearrangement joins TRBV5-5 to TRBJ2-7, with D possibly being TRBD1 (5 bases). The germline gives CDR1 SGHKS, CDR2 YYEKEE (reference sequence). The CDR3 length is 14 residues. Deletions cut 3 bases from V and 4 bases from J, with 14 bases between. The CDR3 DNA is TGTGCCAGCAGCTCTCTGGACACCTTATACGAGCAGTACTTC. It translates to CASSSLDTLYEQYF.

The rearrangement uses TRBV5-1 and TRBJ1-3; D is ambiguous. Looked up from germline, CDR1 is SGHRS and CDR2 is YFSETQ. Deletions cut 4 bases from V and 0 bases from J, with 14 bases between. The CDR3 covers 16 residues. In DNA, the CDR3 is TGCGCCAGCAGCCGAGATTTTAAGAGCTCTGGAAACACCATATATTTT. This sequence encodes CASSRDFKSSGNTIYF. The complete variable domain, with remaining parts taken from reference TRBV5-1 and TRBJ1-3, reads KAGVTQTPRYLIKTRGQQVTLSCSPISGHRSVSWYQQTPGQGLQFLFEYFSETQRNKGNFPGRFSGRQFSNSRSEMNVSTLELGDSALYLCASSRDFKSSGNTIYFGEGSWLTVV.

The chain is built from TRBV3-1 and TRBJ2-2, with 8 bases lining up with TRBD2. Unmatched junction bases numbered 11, after V lost 0 bases and J lost 11 bases. The germline V gene encodes CDR1 LGHDT and CDR2 YNNKEL (reference sequence). The CDR3 covers 16 residues. The CDR3 nucleotides read TGTGCCAGCAGCCAAGAAGTGTGGAGCGGGAGCGTAGAGCTGTTTTTT. Translated, it gives CASSQEVWSGSVELFF. The entire variable domain, with the rest obtained from reference TRBV3-1 and TRBJ2-2, is as follows: DTAVSQTPKYLVTQMGNDKSIKCEQNLGHDTMYWYKQDSKKFLKIMFSYNNKELIINETVPNRFSPKSPDKAHLNLHINSLELGDSAVYFCASSQEVWSGSVELFFGEGSRLTVL.

This chain uses TRBV7-2 with TRBJ1-2, with 7 bases fitting TRBD1. CDR3 size: 18 residues. The V gene's germline CDR1 is SGHTA and CDR2 FQGNSA. V trimming: 2 bases; J trimming: 0 bases; junction bases outside the gene matches: 12. In DNA form, the CDR3 reads TGTGCCAGCAGCTTATGGGGAGTAGGGGGCCTAGCTAACTATGGCTACACCTTC. Translating it yields CASSLWGVGGLANYGYTF.

This clonotype was detected ten times or more. V and J are TRBV11-2 and TRBJ1-2, with D perhaps matching TRBD1 (5 bases). With 4 bases removed from V and 8 bases from J, the gap between germline ends came to 17 bases. The CDR3 sequence is 14 residues long. CDR1 and CDR2 (germline): SGHAT, FQNNGV. The CDR3 DNA is TGTGCCAGCAGCTCGTTTAGGGACCGGAAGGGCTACACCTTC. This gives the protein CASSSFRDRKGYTF.

This rearrangement joins TRBV7-2 to TRBJ1-6; no clear D gene. The V end was cut by 0 bases, the J end by 9 bases, with 15 bases between. From germline, CDR1 is SGHTA and CDR2 FQGNSA. This CDR3 region has 16 residues. This CDR3 is CASSLAGPRMGSPLHF. The CDR3 coding sequence is TGTGCCAGCAGCTTAGCAGGTCCCCGGATGGGTTCACCCCTCCACTTT.

This clonotype was recorded many times. The rearrangement joins TRBV28 to TRBJ1-6, with D unclear. Germline CDR1 MDHEN, CDR2 SYDVKM. This CDR3 comprises 14 residues. V was pared by 8 bases and J by 4 bases, with 12 bases between. This chain's CDR3 is CASLAADYNSPLHF. CDR3 DNA: TGTGCCAGCCTCGCGGCGGATTATAATTCACCCCTCCACTTT.

For the CDR3, the DNA is TGTGCCAGCAGCTTTAGGGATCGTCAGCCCCAGCATTTT. It specifies CASSFRDRQPQHF. J is TRBJ1-5 and V is TRBV7-2; D is undetermined. CDR1 and CDR2 from the germline V gene are SGHTA and FQGNSA. V was cut by 3 bases and J by 6 bases, with 9 bases left in between. CDR3 length equals 13 residues. The full variable domain, with the rest looked up from reference TRBV7-2 and TRBJ1-5, is GAGVSQSPSNKVTEKGKDVELRCDPISGHTALYWYRQSLGQGLEFLIYFQGNSAPDKSGLPSDRFSAERTGGSVSTLTIQRTQQEDSAVYLCASSFRDRQPQHFGDGTRLSIL.